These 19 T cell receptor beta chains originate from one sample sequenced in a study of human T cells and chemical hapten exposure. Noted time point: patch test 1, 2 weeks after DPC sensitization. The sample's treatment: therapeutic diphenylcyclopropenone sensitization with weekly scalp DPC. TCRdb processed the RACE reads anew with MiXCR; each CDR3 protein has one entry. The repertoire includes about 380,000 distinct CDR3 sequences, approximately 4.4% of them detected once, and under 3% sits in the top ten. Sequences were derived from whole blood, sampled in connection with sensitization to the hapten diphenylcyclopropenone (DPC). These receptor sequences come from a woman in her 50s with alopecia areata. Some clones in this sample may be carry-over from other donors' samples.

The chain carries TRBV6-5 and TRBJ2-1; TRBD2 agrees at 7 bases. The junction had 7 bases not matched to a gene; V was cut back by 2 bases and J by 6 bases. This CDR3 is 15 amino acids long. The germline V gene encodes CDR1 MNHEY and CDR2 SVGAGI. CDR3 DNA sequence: TGTGCCAGCAGTTACGGGACGGGGGGAGCCAATGAGCAGTTCTTC. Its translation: CASSYGTGGANEQFF.

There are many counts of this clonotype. Here the CDR3 DNA reads TGTGCCAGCAGTGAAGCGTCAACAGGGGGTGAGCAGTTCTTC. It is translated as CASSEASTGGEQFF. The chain has TRBV6-1 and TRBJ2-1; 8 bases match TRBD1. There are 14 residues in the CDR3. The V gene's germline CDR1 is MNHNS and CDR2 SASEGT. The V and J ends lost 0 bases and 9 bases, in that order; junction bases with no gene match: 4.

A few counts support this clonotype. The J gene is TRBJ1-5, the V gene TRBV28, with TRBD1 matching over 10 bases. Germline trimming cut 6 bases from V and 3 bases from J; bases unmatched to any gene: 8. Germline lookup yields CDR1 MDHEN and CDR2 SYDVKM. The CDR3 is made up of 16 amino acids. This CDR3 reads CASRLDRGEVNQPQHF. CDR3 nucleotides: TGTGCCAGCAGACTGGACAGGGGGGAAGTCAATCAGCCCCAGCATTTT.

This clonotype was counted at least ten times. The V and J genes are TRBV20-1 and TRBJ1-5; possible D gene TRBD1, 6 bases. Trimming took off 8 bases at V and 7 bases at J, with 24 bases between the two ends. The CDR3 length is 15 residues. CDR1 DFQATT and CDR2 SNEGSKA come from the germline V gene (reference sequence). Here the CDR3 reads CSLLNPGQKGQPQHF. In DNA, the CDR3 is TGCAGTTTGCTTAACCCGGGACAAAAAGGGCAGCCCCAGCATTTT.

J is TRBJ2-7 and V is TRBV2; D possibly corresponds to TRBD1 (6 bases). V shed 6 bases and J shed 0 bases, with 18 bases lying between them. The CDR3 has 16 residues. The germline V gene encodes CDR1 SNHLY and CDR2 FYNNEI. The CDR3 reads CASSQRGTTLSYEQYF. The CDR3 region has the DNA TGTGCCAGCAGCCAGAGGGGGACAACCCTCTCCTACGAGCAGTACTTC.

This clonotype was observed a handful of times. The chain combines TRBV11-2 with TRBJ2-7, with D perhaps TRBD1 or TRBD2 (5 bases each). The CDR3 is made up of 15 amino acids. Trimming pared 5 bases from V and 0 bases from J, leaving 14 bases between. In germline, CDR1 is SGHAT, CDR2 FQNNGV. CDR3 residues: CASSRGVLTSYEQYF. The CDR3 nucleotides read TGTGCCAGCAGCCGAGGGGTTTTAACCTCCTACGAGCAGTACTTC.

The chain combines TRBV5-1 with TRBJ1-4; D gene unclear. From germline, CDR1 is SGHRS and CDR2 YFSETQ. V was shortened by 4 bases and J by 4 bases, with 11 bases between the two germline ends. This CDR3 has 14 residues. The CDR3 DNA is TGCGCCAGCAGCATCGAGCGGGGTAATGAAAAACTGTTTTTT. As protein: CASSIERGNEKLFF.

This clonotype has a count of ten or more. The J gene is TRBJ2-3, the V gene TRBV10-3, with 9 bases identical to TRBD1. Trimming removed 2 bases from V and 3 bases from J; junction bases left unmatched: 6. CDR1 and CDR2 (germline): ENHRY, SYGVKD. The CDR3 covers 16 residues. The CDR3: CAISEMGQGVTDTQYF. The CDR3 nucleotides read TGTGCCATCAGTGAGATGGGACAGGGTGTAACAGATACGCAGTATTTT.

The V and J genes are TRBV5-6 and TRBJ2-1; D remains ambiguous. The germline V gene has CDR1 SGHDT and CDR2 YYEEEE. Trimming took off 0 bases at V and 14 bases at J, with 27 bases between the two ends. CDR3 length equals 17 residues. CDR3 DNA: TGTGCCAGCAGCTTGGGTCAGACTGCCGGATTCACGTCCCGAAAGTTCTTC. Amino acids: CASSLGQTAGFTSRKFF.

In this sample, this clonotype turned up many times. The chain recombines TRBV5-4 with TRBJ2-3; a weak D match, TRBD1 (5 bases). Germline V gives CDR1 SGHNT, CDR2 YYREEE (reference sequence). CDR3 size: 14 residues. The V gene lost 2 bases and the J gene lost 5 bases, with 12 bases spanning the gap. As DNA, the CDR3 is TGTGCCAGCAGCTTCGAGAGAAGGGGAGATACGCAGTATTTT. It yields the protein CASSFERRGDTQYF.

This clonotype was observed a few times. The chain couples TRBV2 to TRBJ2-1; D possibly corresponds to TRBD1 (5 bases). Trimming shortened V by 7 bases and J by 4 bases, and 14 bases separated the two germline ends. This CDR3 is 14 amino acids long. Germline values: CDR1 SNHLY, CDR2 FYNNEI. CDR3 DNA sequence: TGTGCCAGCAATTACAGGTCAGGGTACAATGAGCAGTTCTTC. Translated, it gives CASNYRSGYNEQFF.

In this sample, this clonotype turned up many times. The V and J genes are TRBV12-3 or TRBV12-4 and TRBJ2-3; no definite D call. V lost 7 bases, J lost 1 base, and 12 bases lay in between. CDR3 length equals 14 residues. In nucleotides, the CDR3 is TGTGCCAGCACCGTCCTCGCCGGCACAGATACGCAGTATTTT. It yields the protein CASTVLAGTDTQYF.

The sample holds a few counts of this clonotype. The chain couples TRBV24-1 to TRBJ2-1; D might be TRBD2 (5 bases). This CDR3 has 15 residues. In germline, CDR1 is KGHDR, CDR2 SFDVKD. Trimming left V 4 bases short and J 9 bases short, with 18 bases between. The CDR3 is CATSDSGIGHPEQFF. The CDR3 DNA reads TGTGCCACCAGTGACTCCGGGATAGGCCACCCTGAGCAGTTCTTC.

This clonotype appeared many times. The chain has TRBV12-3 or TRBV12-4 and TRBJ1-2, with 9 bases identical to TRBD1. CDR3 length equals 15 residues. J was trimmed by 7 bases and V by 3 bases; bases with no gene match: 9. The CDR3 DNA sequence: TGTGCCAGCAGTTTTGGGGACAGGGAACTGGTTGGCTACACCTTC. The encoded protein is CASSFGDRELVGYTF.

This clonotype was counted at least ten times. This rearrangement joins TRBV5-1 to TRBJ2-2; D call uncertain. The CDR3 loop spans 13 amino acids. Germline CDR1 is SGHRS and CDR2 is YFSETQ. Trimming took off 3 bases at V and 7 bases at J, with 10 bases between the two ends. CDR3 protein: CASSSDGVGELFF. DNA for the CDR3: TGCGCCAGCAGCTCTGATGGGGTCGGGGAGCTGTTTTTT.

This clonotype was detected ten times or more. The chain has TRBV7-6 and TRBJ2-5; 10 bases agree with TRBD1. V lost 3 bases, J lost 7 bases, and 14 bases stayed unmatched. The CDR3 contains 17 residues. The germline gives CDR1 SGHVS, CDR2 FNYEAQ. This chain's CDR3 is CASSFGWRGTGDGTQYF. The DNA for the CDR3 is TGTGCCAGCAGCTTCGGGTGGCGCGGGACAGGGGATGGGACCCAGTACTTC.

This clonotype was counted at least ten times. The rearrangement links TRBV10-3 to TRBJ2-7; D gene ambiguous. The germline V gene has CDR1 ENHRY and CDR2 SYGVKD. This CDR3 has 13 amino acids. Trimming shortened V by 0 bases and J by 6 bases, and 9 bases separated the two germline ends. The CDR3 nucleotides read TGTGCCATCAGTGAGTCGATGGAGTCCGAGCAGTACTTC. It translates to CAISESMESEQYF.

For the CDR3, the DNA is TGTGCCAGCTCACCAGGAGGGTTTGGCTACACCTTC. It is translated as CASSPGGFGYTF. V is TRBV18 and J is TRBJ1-2; D uncertain. The CDR3 has 12 amino acids. Germline CDR1 reads KGHSH; CDR2 reads LQKENI. V was shortened by 2 bases and J by 7 bases, with 8 bases between the two germline ends.

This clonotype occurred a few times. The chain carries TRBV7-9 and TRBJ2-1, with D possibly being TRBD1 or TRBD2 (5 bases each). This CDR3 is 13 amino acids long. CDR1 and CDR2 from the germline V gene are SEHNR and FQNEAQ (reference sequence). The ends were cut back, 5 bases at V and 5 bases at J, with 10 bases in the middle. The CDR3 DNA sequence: TGTGCCAGCAGCCCCGGGGCCAACAATGAGCAGTTCTTC. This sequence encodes CASSPGANNEQFF.